Below, one T cell receptor beta chain is given with its context. The target antigen is unknown. Germline V gene lookup returns CDR1 SGDLS and CDR2 YYNGEE. This CDR3 has 14 amino acids. With 0 bases removed from V and 8 bases from J, the gap between germline ends came to 12 bases. This record belongs to a study of cytomegalovirus exposure and HLA in healthy donors. Study results and limitations: The study flagged approximately 180 TCR beta chains as cytomegalovirus-associated. The tendency of first-cohort TCR clusters to co-occur in the 120 or so validation repertoires was the finding of a later analysis. Across donors, most TCRs were seen rarely, yet some public ones were widespread. Cytomegalovirus status, reportedly, was diagnosed with high specificity and sensitivity by the classifier.

The table came from immunoSEQ multiplex PCR; TCRdb's copy has only in-frame clones and leaves some out. Here the sample spans about 160,000 clones, about 90% being singletons. The sequenced material came from PBMCs. The chain employs TRBV9 and TRBJ2-1; weak D call: TRBD2 (6 bases). The TCR was taken from a woman aged 18-35 years in good health and CMV-seropositive. CDR3 sequence reads: CASSVGGPGDEQFF. CDR3 DNA: TGTGCCAGCAGCGTAGGAGGCCCGGGGGATGAGCAGTTCTTC. The complete variable domain, with remaining parts taken from reference TRBV9 and TRBJ2-1, reads DSGVTQTPKHLITATGQRVTLRCSPRSGDLSVYWYQQSLDQGLQFLIQYYNGEERAKGNILERFSAQQFPDLHSELNLSSLELGDSALYFCASSVGGPGDEQFFGPGTRLTVL.